This TCR beta chain came from a study of T-cell memory formation after mild COVID-19. Study summary: TCR clustering was largely donor specific.

This clonotype turned up a few times. MiXCR, run by TCRdb on the 5' RACE reads, gives a single entry per CDR3 protein. The table lists around 510,000 distinct CDR3 sequences, 20% to 25% of them singletons, with roughly 8.3% in the top ten. After removal of 4 bases from V and 4 bases from J, the junction contained 10 bases not matched to a gene. Germline CDR1 reads SGDLS; CDR2 reads YYNGEE. CDR3 length: 15 residues. The sequenced sample was PBMCs or a T cell subset sorted from them (not recorded which). This chain joins TRBV9 and TRBJ1-2, with 7 bases lining up with TRBD1. This TCR derives from an adult woman who had mild COVID-19 (a few samples of this study predate the infection). Cell type and time point are not known. CDR3 sequence: CASSPTDRVAYGYTF. The CDR3 nucleotides are TGTGCCAGCAGCCCCACCGACAGGGTGGCCTATGGCTACACCTTC. The full variable domain, its missing parts supplied by reference TRBV9 and TRBJ1-2, is DSGVTQTPKHLITATGQRVTLRCSPRSGDLSVYWYQQSLDQGLQFLIQYYNGEERAKGNILERFSAQQFPDLHSELNLSSLELGDSALYFCASSPTDRVAYGYTFGSGTRLTVV.